Each of the 8 T cell receptor beta chains below was sequenced from the same sample in a study of blood T cell repertoires in COVID-19. Method: immunoSEQ multiplex PCR; TCRdb's copy keeps in-frame clones and lacks some. This table holds just under 150,000 clones, roughly 87% found once. Material for sequencing was peripheral blood. The receptor set was obtained from a human donor in a cohort sampled during active COVID-19.

This chain joins TRBV13 and TRBJ1-1, with D possibly being TRBD1 (5 bases). This CDR3 has 16 amino acids. Looked up from germline, CDR1 is PRHDT and CDR2 is FYEKMQ (reference sequence). The V gene lost 1 base and the J gene lost 1 base, with 13 bases spanning the gap. The CDR3 loop is CASSLEQGHWNTEAFF. For the CDR3, the DNA is TGTGCCAGCAGCTTAGAGCAGGGCCATTGGAACACTGAAGCTTTCTTT.

V gene TRBV9 combines with J gene TRBJ1-5; possible D gene TRBD1, 5 bases. Germline assignment: CDR1 SGDLS and CDR2 YYNGEE. V lost 4 bases, J lost 0 bases, and 20 bases lay in between. This CDR3 is built from 18 residues. CDR3: CASSSQTGEGNSNQPQHF. The CDR3 nucleotides are TGTGCCAGCAGCAGCCAGACGGGGGAAGGTAATAGCAATCAGCCCCAGCATTTT.

The chain recombines TRBV7-9 with TRBJ2-7; 12 nucleotides match TRBD2. Germline CDR1 and CDR2: SEHNR and FQNEAQ (reference sequence). The CDR3 runs to 16 residues. With 4 bases clipped from V and 6 bases from J, the junction kept 10 bases outside the gene matches. The chain's CDR3 is CASSSGLAGLSTEQYF. In DNA form, the CDR3 reads TGTGCCAGCAGCTCAGGACTAGCGGGACTCTCTACCGAGCAGTACTTC. Drawing the rest from reference TRBV7-9 and TRBJ2-7, the complete variable domain is DTGVSQNPRHKITKRGQNVTFRCDPISEHNRLYWYRQTLGQGPEFLTYFQNEAQLEKSRLLSDRFSAERPKGSFSTLEIQRTEQGDSAMYLCASSSGLAGLSTEQYFGPGTRLTVT.

The chain employs TRBV4-1 and TRBJ1-2, with 7 bases fitting TRBD1. The ends lost 1 base at V and 5 bases at J; junction bases unmatched: 7. This CDR3 has 15 amino acids. Germline V gene data show CDR1 as MGHRA and CDR2 as YSYEKL. DNA of the CDR3: TGCGCCAGCAGCCAAGTTATTGACAGGGTTTATGGCTACACCTTC. Residues: CASSQVIDRVYGYTF.

The chain joins TRBV5-1 to TRBJ1-2; TRBD1 matches at 7 bases. This CDR3 has 15 amino acids. With V trimmed by 0 bases and J by 4 bases, 6 bases remained unmatched. The germline V gene has CDR1 SGHRS and CDR2 YFSETQ. The CDR3 loop is CASSLGTGPGYGYTF. Written as DNA, the CDR3 is TGCGCCAGCAGCTTGGGGACAGGACCTGGCTATGGCTACACCTTC. The variable domain in full, completed from reference TRBV5-1 and TRBJ1-2, reads KAGVTQTPRYLIKTRGQQVTLSCSPISGHRSVSWYQQTPGQGLQFLFEYFSETQRNKGNFPGRFSGRQFSNSRSEMNVSTLELGDSALYLCASSLGTGPGYGYTFGSGTRLTVV.

This chain connects TRBV2 to TRBJ2-3, with TRBD1 matching 9 bases. The CDR3 length is 15 residues. Trimming cost V 1 base and J 3 bases; bases outside gene matches: 2. CDR1 SNHLY and CDR2 FYNNEI come from the germline V gene. The CDR3, as DNA: TGTGCCAGCAGTGAAGACAGGGGGCAGACAGATACGCAGTATTTT. This encodes CASSEDRGQTDTQYF.

The CDR3, as DNA: TGTGCCAGCAGCCCGGGACAAGCATTTGGCTACACCTTC. This gives the protein CASSPGQAFGYTF. V usage is TRBV11-2 and J usage is TRBJ1-2; TRBD1 might be the D (6 bases). The CDR3 sequence is 13 residues long. Trimming took off 5 bases at V and 7 bases at J, with 14 bases between the two ends. The V gene's germline CDR1 is SGHAT and CDR2 FQNNGV. Full variable domain (outside the CDR3, taken from reference TRBV11-2 and TRBJ1-2): EAGVAQSPRYKIIEKRQSVAFWCNPISGHATLYWYQQILGQGPKLLIQFQNNGVVDDSQLPKDRFSAERLKGVDSTLKIQPAKLEDSAVYLCASSPGQAFGYTFGSGTRLTVV.

The chain employs TRBV6-5 and TRBJ1-3; D is possibly TRBD1 (5 bases). Germline lookup yields CDR1 MNHEY and CDR2 SVGAGI. V gave up 2 bases and J gave up 4 bases, with 9 bases separating them. The CDR3 runs 14 residues. CDR3 amino acids: CASSYGGGGNTIYF. As DNA, the CDR3 is TGTGCCAGCAGTTACGGGGGAGGCGGAAACACCATATATTTT.